Listed here are 24 T cell receptor beta chains from one sample, sequenced in a study of glioma-infiltrating T cells after dendritic cell vaccination. TCRdb's copy holds only in-frame clones and misses some; the assay was immunoSEQ multiplex PCR. Of under 75,000 clones in the sample, over 75% were seen once. The time point here: after dendritic cell vaccination, including at tumor progression/relapse. Sequences were derived from blood, sampled after dendritic cell vaccination. These receptor sequences come from a human donor with glioblastoma.

This chain uses TRBV4-2 with TRBJ1-5; TRBD1 matches at 11 bases. CDR1 and CDR2 from the germline V gene are LGHNA and YNFKEQ. V lost 0 bases to trimming and J lost 6 bases; unmatched junction nucleotides: 7. The CDR3 sequence is 17 residues long. CDR3 coding DNA: TGTGCCAGCAGCCAAGATCACGGGACAGGGGGGATTCAGCCCCAGCATTTT. As protein: CASSQDHGTGGIQPQHF.

The V gene is TRBV5-5, the J gene TRBJ2-1; TRBD2 aligns across 7 bases. CDR3 length: 19 residues. The germline V gene encodes CDR1 SGHKS and CDR2 YYEKEE (reference sequence). Germline trimming cut 4 bases from V and 2 bases from J; bases unmatched to any gene: 18. CDR3 sequence reads: CASSLPGLRTFGAYNEQFF. CDR3 nucleotides: TGTGCCAGCAGCCTACCGGGACTACGAACCTTCGGAGCCTACAATGAGCAGTTCTTC.

A note on this clone: Germline is not matched at one junction end, which may reflect a read error. J is TRBJ2-5 and V is TRBV7-7, with 8 nucleotides matching TRBD2. This CDR3 has 13 residues. Germline CDR1 and CDR2: SSHAT and FNYEAQ (reference sequence). The CDR3 loop is CASSFSGEETQYF. The CDR3 bases are TGTGCTAGCAGCTTTAGCGGGGAAGAGACCCAGTACTTC.

The chain uses TRBV30 and TRBJ1-2; 7 bases are shared with TRBD1. V gave up 6 bases and J gave up 5 bases; unmatched junction bases: 9. Germline loops: CDR1 GTSNPN, CDR2 SVGIG (reference sequence). CDR3 size: 13 residues. In DNA, the CDR3 is TGTGCCTGCGAGAGGGGGCGCGAGTATGGCTACACCTTC. It yields the protein CACERGREYGYTF. The variable domain in full, with the rest retrieved from reference TRBV30 and TRBJ1-2, is SQTIHQWPATLVQPVGSPLSLECTVEGTSNPNLYWYRQAAGRGLQLLFYSVGIGQISSEVPQNLSASRPQDRQFILSSKKLLLSDSGFYLCACERGREYGYTFGSGTRLTVV.

This rearrangement joins TRBV4-2 to TRBJ1-2; no firm D call. The germline V gene encodes CDR1 LGHNA and CDR2 YNFKEQ. CDR3 length: 14 amino acids. Between the trimmed V and J ends, which lost 5 bases and 2 bases, there was a span of 12 bases. The CDR3 is CASSSLQINYGYTF. Written as DNA, the CDR3 is TGTGCCAGCAGCTCATTACAGATAAACTATGGCTACACCTTC.

The V call is TRBV7-3, the J call TRBJ2-1; D gene uncertain. The germline V and J ends were trimmed by 5 bases and 8 bases, with 19 bases remaining between them. The CDR3 contains 15 residues. Germline V gene sequence: CDR1 SGHTA, CDR2 FQGTGA. The CDR3 DNA sequence: TGTGCCAGCAGCCCTCAACCGAGCGAATGGGATGAGCAGTTCTTC. It is translated as CASSPQPSEWDEQFF.

This chain joins TRBV7-2 and TRBJ2-3; 11 bases map to TRBD2. With V trimmed by 6 bases and J by 4 bases, 12 bases remained unmatched. This CDR3 is 17 amino acids long. CDR1 SGHTA and CDR2 FQGNSA come from the germline V gene. Written as DNA, the CDR3 is TGTGCCAGCAGACAACTAGCGGGGGCTCTCTCCCCAGATACGCAGTATTTT. Protein product: CASRQLAGALSPDTQYF.

The chain recombines TRBV7-8 with TRBJ1-5; 7 bases fit TRBD1. Germline CDR1 SGHVS, CDR2 FQNEAQ. This CDR3 region has 14 residues. Losses at the gene ends were 5 bases for V and 7 bases for J; bases not matched to a gene: 8. CDR3 nucleotide sequence: TGTGCCAGCAGCGATATTCAGGGGGGCCAGCCCCAGCATTTT. It yields the protein CASSDIQGGQPQHF.

This sequence joins TRBV5-4 and TRBJ2-1; 7 nucleotides agree with TRBD1. Per germline, CDR1 SGHNT and CDR2 YYREEE (reference sequence). The J segment lost 4 bases and the V segment lost 4 bases, leaving 5 bases of the junction unmatched. The length of the CDR3 is 14 residues. CDR3 sequence reads: CASSIGTDYNEQFF. CDR3 in DNA: TGTGCCAGCAGCATCGGGACAGATTACAATGAGCAGTTCTTC.

V usage is TRBV10-3 and J usage is TRBJ1-6, with 7 bases lining up with TRBD1. The CDR3 runs 13 residues. V was clipped by 7 bases and J by 9 bases; unmatched bases: 6. The V gene's germline CDR1 is ENHRY and CDR2 SYGVKD. The CDR3 DNA is TGTGCCATCAACGACAGGGACGGTTCACCCCTCCACTTT. It yields the protein CAINDRDGSPLHF.

This clone was picked up one time. The gene calls are TRBV14 and TRBJ1-2; tentatively, D is TRBD1 (6 bases). The CDR3 runs to 13 residues. Trimming cost V 8 bases and J 1 base, with 11 bases left between them. The germline V gene encodes CDR1 SGHDN and CDR2 FVKESK. CDR3 nucleotides: TGTGCCAGCGCCAGAGGGGGTAACTATGGCTACACCTTC. This encodes CASARGGNYGYTF.

The chain uses TRBV30 and TRBJ1-4, with a tentative D call TRBD1 (5 bases). CDR3 size: 14 residues. The V gene lost 4 bases and the J gene lost 7 bases, with 16 bases spanning the gap. Germline assignment: CDR1 GTSNPN and CDR2 SVGIG (reference sequence). CDR3: CAWKPQGFSEKLFF. Written as DNA, the CDR3 is TGTGCCTGGAAACCGCAGGGATTCTCTGAAAAACTGTTTTTT. The variable domain in full, completed from reference TRBV30 and TRBJ1-4, reads SQTIHQWPATLVQPVGSPLSLECTVEGTSNPNLYWYRQAAGRGLQLLFYSVGIGQISSEVPQNLSASRPQDRQFILSSKKLLLSDSGFYLCAWKPQGFSEKLFFGSGTQLSVL.

The rearrangement joins TRBV7-2 to TRBJ2-3; 10 bases map to TRBD2. Germline loops: CDR1 SGHTA, CDR2 FQGNSA. This CDR3 comprises 18 residues. V dropped 6 bases and J dropped 0; count of bases not matched to a gene: 12. CDR3 nucleotide sequence: TGTGCCAGCAGTAGAATATTAGCGGGGGGTCTCAGCACAGATACGCAGTATTTT. Translating it yields CASSRILAGGLSTDTQYF. Together with reference TRBV7-2 and TRBJ2-3, the CDR3 gives the full variable domain: GAGVSQSPSNKVTEKGKDVELRCDPISGHTALYWYRQSLGQGLEFLIYFQGNSAPDKSGLPSDRFSAERTGGSVSTLTIQRTQQEDSAVYLCASSRILAGGLSTDTQYFGPGTRLTVL.

This clone appeared once. The V call is TRBV27, the J call TRBJ2-1; possibly TRBD1 for D (6 bases). V gave up 5 bases and J gave up 6 bases, with 17 bases separating them. The CDR3 totals 15 residues. Germline CDR1 MNHEY, CDR2 SMNVEV (reference sequence). This CDR3 is CASSTGPPRGNEQFF. CDR3 nucleotide sequence: TGTGCCAGCAGTACCGGGCCCCCCAGGGGCAATGAGCAGTTCTTC.

This chain links TRBV6-1 with TRBJ1-1; 9 bases map to TRBD1. Germline V gives CDR1 MNHNS, CDR2 SASEGT. J was trimmed by 1 base and V by 4 bases; bases with no gene match: 7. This CDR3 comprises 16 residues. As DNA, the CDR3 is TGTGCCAGCAGTGTTTCTAGGGGACAGGGGAACACTGAAGCTTTCTTT. Protein sequence: CASSVSRGQGNTEAFF.

The chain carries TRBV7-9 and TRBJ1-1, with D hard to call. The V end lost 5 bases, the J end lost 1 base, and 8 bases lay between the germline ends. Looked up from germline, CDR1 is SEHNR and CDR2 is FQNEAQ (reference sequence). CDR3 length: 13 residues. The CDR3 DNA reads as TGTGCCAGCAGCCCCAGACAGAACACTGAAGCTTTCTTT. It encodes CASSPRQNTEAFF.

The chain uses TRBV14 and TRBJ1-2; D unclear. The CDR3 sequence is 16 residues long. Germline V gene sequence: CDR1 SGHDN, CDR2 FVKESK. Trimming cost V 0 bases and J 3 bases, with 14 bases left between them. This CDR3 reads CASSQDVSLFYYGYTF. DNA for the CDR3: TGTGCCAGCAGCCAAGATGTCAGTTTATTCTACTATGGCTACACCTTC.

The J gene is TRBJ1-5, the V gene TRBV25-1, with a possible D match to TRBD1 (5 bases). The CDR3 has 13 amino acids. V lost 7 bases and J 5 bases, leaving 12 bases between the germline ends. Germline V gene lookup returns CDR1 MGHDK and CDR2 SYGVNS. The CDR3 reads CASNSWGDQPQHF. The CDR3 bases are TGTGCCAGCAATAGTTGGGGGGATCAGCCCCAGCATTTT.

The genes are TRBV7-8 and TRBJ1-4, with 9 positions matching TRBD1. V shed 5 bases and J 9 bases; nucleotides not matched to a gene: 10. The length of the CDR3 is 15 residues. Germline CDR1 and CDR2: SGHVS and FQNEAQ. The CDR3 is CASSTRDRALKKLFF. For the CDR3, the DNA is TGTGCCAGCAGCACCCGGGACAGGGCGTTGAAAAAACTGTTTTTT.

This clone was seen a few times. The chain employs TRBV19 and TRBJ1-1; 9 nucleotides align to TRBD1. J was trimmed by 6 bases and V by 1 base; bases with no gene match: 15. From germline, CDR1 is LNHDA and CDR2 SQIVND (reference sequence). The CDR3 covers 18 residues. CDR3 amino acids: CASSIAFPGQGFFAEAFF. CDR3 sequence (DNA): TGTGCCAGTAGTATAGCCTTCCCGGGACAGGGTTTCTTCGCTGAAGCTTTCTTT.

The chain combines TRBV4-1 with TRBJ2-2, with D maybe TRBD2 (6 bases). CDR3 length: 15 residues. Deletions cut 4 bases from V and 4 bases from J, with 13 bases between. Looked up from germline, CDR1 is MGHRA and CDR2 is YSYEKL. DNA for the CDR3: TGCGCCAGCAGCCCGGAGGGTAGGGCCACCGGGGAGCTGTTTTTT. Its protein is CASSPEGRATGELFF.

This chain uses TRBV7-3 with TRBJ2-5, with D possibly TRBD1 on 5 matching bases. The J call may be in error: the DNA end matches TRBJ2-7 better. The CDR3 is made up of 14 amino acids. Germline CDR1 is SGHTA and CDR2 is FQGTGA. CDR3 in DNA: TGTGCCAGCAGCATAAAGGGGCAGGGATTCGAGCAGTACTTC. Translating gives CASSIKGQGFEQYF.

The chain combines TRBV7-9 with TRBJ2-5; maybe TRBD1 (5 bases). Germline V gives CDR1 SEHNR, CDR2 FQNEAQ (reference sequence). This CDR3 spans 18 amino acids. V lost 5 bases and J 2 bases, leaving 24 bases between the germline ends. CDR3 in amino acids: CASSLPTEGARGQETQYF. As DNA, the CDR3 is TGTGCCAGCAGCCTACCAACCGAAGGGGCGCGAGGACAAGAGACCCAGTACTTC. The variable domain in full, completed from reference TRBV7-9 and TRBJ2-5, reads DTGVSQNPRHKITKRGQNVTFRCDPISEHNRLYWYRQTLGQGPEFLTYFQNEAQLEKSRLLSDRFSAERPKGSFSTLEIQRTEQGDSAMYLCASSLPTEGARGQETQYFGPGTRLLVL.

The gene calls are TRBV9 and TRBJ2-3; 11 nucleotides align to TRBD2. CDR3 length: 16 residues. Germline trimming cut 1 base from V and 5 bases from J; bases unmatched to any gene: 6. The V gene's germline CDR1 is SGDLS and CDR2 YYNGEE. The CDR3 coding sequence is TGTGCCAGCAGCGTATATAGCGGGGGGGCCTTAGATACGCAGTATTTT. It encodes CASSVYSGGALDTQYF. The full variable domain, completed using reference TRBV9 and TRBJ2-3, is DSGVTQTPKHLITATGQRVTLRCSPRSGDLSVYWYQQSLDQGLQFLIQYYNGEERAKGNILERFSAQQFPDLHSELNLSSLELGDSALYFCASSVYSGGALDTQYFGPGTRLTVL.